These 13 T cell receptor beta chains were all obtained from the same sample, sequenced in a study of shared clonotypes between healthy human individuals. Repertoires were generated with immunoSEQ multiplex PCR, while TCRdb's copy carries only in-frame clones and drops some. The sample lists about 340,000 clones; less than 75% were seen once. Sequences were obtained from memory CD4+ T cells sorted from blood. Subset specified: CD45RA-negative fraction. The receptors derive from a man under 40 in good health.

The chain links TRBV4-1 to TRBJ2-5; D not resolved. Trimming stripped 1 base from V and 2 bases from J, with 11 bases between. The CDR3 is 15 residues long. CDR1 and CDR2 from the germline V gene are MGHRA and YSYEKL. In DNA form, the CDR3 reads TGCGCCAGCAGCCAAGTCCCTAATACGCAAGAGACCCAGTACTTC. Translated, it gives CASSQVPNTQETQYF.

This clone was observed a handful of times. This chain uses TRBV2 with TRBJ2-2; no clear D. Trimming stripped 6 bases from V and 4 bases from J, with 9 bases between. Looked up from germline, CDR1 is SNHLY and CDR2 is FYNNEI. This CDR3 has 13 residues. As DNA, the CDR3 is TGTGCCAGCAGAGGCGATGGCACCGGGGAGCTGTTTTTT. Its translation is CASRGDGTGELFF.

The CDR3 here is CASSETDTQYF. The CDR3 coding sequence is TGTGCCAGCTCAGAAACAGATACGCAGTATTTT. J is TRBJ2-3 and V is TRBV18; D remains ambiguous. Germline V lookup: CDR1 KGHSH, CDR2 LQKENI. The CDR3 sequence is 11 residues long. Trimming stripped 5 bases from V and 3 bases from J, with 3 bases between.

This chain links TRBV10-1 with TRBJ2-2; the match to TRBD2 covers 8 bases. The CDR3 is 15 residues long. V trimming: 5 bases; J trimming: 5 bases; junction bases outside the gene matches: 7. Per germline, CDR1 WNHNN and CDR2 SYGVQD (reference sequence). CDR3 nucleotides: TGCGCCAGCAGTCCGGCGGGAGGCCCAACCGGGGAGCTGTTTTTT. It translates to CASSPAGGPTGELFF.

This chain connects TRBV10-1 to TRBJ2-1, with unresolved D. This CDR3 comprises 15 residues. Trimming cost V 6 bases and J 4 bases, with 16 bases left between them. Germline-derived CDR1 and CDR2 are WNHNN and SYGVQD (reference sequence). For the CDR3, the DNA is TGCGCCAGCAGAGCAGAGGTCGCCTCTTACAATGAGCAGTTCTTC. Translating it yields CASRAEVASYNEQFF.

This clone was picked up many times. The chain couples TRBV5-8 to TRBJ2-1, with 13 bases fitting TRBD2. The CDR3 runs to 15 residues. Germline CDR1 and CDR2: SGHTS and YDEGEE. Trimming removed 4 bases from V and 7 bases from J; junction bases left unmatched: 5. The CDR3 nucleotides are TGTGCCAGCAGCGGGGGACTAGCGGGATGGAATGAGCAGTTCTTC. Translated: CASSGGLAGWNEQFF. The whole variable domain, remainder taken from reference TRBV5-8 and TRBJ2-1, is EAGVTQSPTHLIKTRGQQATLRCSPISGHTSVYWYQQALGLGLQFLLWYDEGEERNRGNFPPRFSGRQFPNYSSELNVNALELEDSALYLCASSGGLAGWNEQFFGPGTRLTVL.

The rearrangement joins TRBV2 to TRBJ1-1; D is ambiguous. Germline-derived CDR1 and CDR2 are SNHLY and FYNNEI. The germline V and J ends were trimmed by 9 bases and 7 bases, with 9 bases remaining between them. The CDR3 is made up of 10 amino acids. The CDR3 sequence is CARGRGEAFF. In DNA, the CDR3 is TGTGCCAGGGGAAGAGGTGAAGCTTTCTTT.

This clone came up a few times. V and J are TRBV27 and TRBJ2-1, with D unclear. Germline loops: CDR1 MNHEY, CDR2 SMNVEV (reference sequence). V lost 2 bases and J lost 5, with 10 bases in between. The CDR3 consists of 14 residues. In nucleotides, the CDR3 is TGTGCCAGCAGTTTACACCCGAGGAACAATGAGCAGTTCTTC. Its protein is CASSLHPRNNEQFF.

V is TRBV28 and J is TRBJ1-2; D ambiguous. The CDR3 contains 11 residues. Trimming pared 6 bases from V and 0 bases from J, leaving 2 bases between. Germline-derived CDR1 and CDR2 are MDHEN and SYDVKM. The CDR3 loop is CASSTNYGYTF. CDR3 DNA: TGTGCCAGCAGCACTAACTATGGCTACACCTTC.

This clone was observed a single time. This chain uses TRBV19 with TRBJ1-5, with unresolved D. Germline loops: CDR1 LNHDA, CDR2 SQIVND (reference sequence). CDR3 size: 14 residues. Trimming shortened V by 4 bases and J by 5 bases, and 12 bases separated the two germline ends. The CDR3 nucleotides are TGTGCCAGTAGTAAAGGGTCCCGTGATCAGCCCCAGCATTTT. Its protein product is CASSKGSRDQPQHF.

The chain has TRBV27 and TRBJ1-5; the D is unclear. V lost 2 bases to trimming and J lost 4 bases, with 9 bases between them. CDR1 is MNHEY and CDR2 is SMNVEV in the germline V gene (reference sequence). This CDR3 is 14 amino acids long. The CDR3 loop is CASSLGRGNQPQHF. For the CDR3, the DNA is TGTGCCAGCAGTTTAGGGCGGGGTAATCAGCCCCAGCATTTT.

The V and J genes are TRBV15 and TRBJ2-2, with TRBD1 as a possible D gene (6 bases). Per germline, CDR1 LNHNV and CDR2 YYDKDF (reference sequence). The germline V and J ends were trimmed by 6 bases and 7 bases, with 21 bases remaining between them. This CDR3 contains 16 residues. CDR3 nucleotides: TGTGCCACCAGTCCTGGGGGCGTTCTAAGGGTCGGGGAGCTGTTTTTT. Translated: CATSPGGVLRVGELFF.

The V and J genes are TRBV5-1 and TRBJ2-1; 11 bases are a match to TRBD2. Germline CDR1 SGHRS, CDR2 YFSETQ. CDR3 length: 20 residues. V lost 1 base to trimming and J lost 0 bases; unmatched junction nucleotides: 12. The CDR3 loop reads CASSLRIAGGPELSYNEQFF. The CDR3 bases are TGCGCCAGCAGCTTGAGGATAGCGGGAGGGCCAGAGCTCTCCTACAATGAGCAGTTCTTC.